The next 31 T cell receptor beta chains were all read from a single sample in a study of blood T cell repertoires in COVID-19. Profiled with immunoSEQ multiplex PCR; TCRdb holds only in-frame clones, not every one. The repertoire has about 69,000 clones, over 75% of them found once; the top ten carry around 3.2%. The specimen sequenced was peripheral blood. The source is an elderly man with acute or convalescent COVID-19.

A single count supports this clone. The CDR3 region has the DNA TGTGCCAGCAGCTTGACAGGGACCACTGAAGCTTTCTTT. It is translated as CASSLTGTTEAFF. The chain couples TRBV5-5 to TRBJ1-1; tentatively, D is TRBD1 (6 bases). Germline CDR1 reads SGHKS; CDR2 reads YYEKEE (reference sequence). The CDR3 loop spans 13 amino acids. The germline V and J ends were trimmed by 1 base and 4 bases, with 8 bases remaining between them.

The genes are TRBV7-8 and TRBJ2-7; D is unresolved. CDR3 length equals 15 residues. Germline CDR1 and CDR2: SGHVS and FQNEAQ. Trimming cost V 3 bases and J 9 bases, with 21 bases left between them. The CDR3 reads CASSFGSRVEAGQYF. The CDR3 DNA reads TGTGCCAGCAGCTTCGGTAGTCGGGTAGAGGCCGGGCAGTACTTC.

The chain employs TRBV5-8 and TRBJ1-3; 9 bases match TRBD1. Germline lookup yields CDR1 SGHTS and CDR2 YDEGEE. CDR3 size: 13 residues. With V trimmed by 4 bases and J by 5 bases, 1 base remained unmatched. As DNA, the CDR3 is TGTGCCAGCAGCGGGACAGGGAGAAACACCATATATTTT. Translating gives CASSGTGRNTIYF.

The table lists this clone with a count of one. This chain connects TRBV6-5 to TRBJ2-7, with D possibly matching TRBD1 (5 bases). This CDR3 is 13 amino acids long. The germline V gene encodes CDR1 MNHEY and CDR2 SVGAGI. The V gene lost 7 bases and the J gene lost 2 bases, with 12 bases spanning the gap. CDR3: CASTKGRAYEQYF. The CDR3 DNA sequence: TGTGCCAGCACTAAGGGGCGCGCCTACGAGCAGTACTTC.

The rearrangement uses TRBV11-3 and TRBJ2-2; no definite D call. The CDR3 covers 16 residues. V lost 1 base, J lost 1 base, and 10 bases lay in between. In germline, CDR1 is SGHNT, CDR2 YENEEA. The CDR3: CASSLAVSRNTGELFF. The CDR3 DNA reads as TGTGCCAGCAGCTTAGCAGTGTCCAGGAACACCGGGGAGCTGTTTTTT.

CDR3 sequence: CASGLARGGNQPQHF. The CDR3 nucleotides read TGTGCTAGTGGTTTGGCACGGGGGGGGAATCAGCCCCAGCATTTT. This sequence joins TRBV12-5 and TRBJ1-5; TRBD1 might be the D (5 bases). Trimming shortened V by 1 base and J by 4 bases, and 11 bases separated the two germline ends. Germline CDR1 is LGHNT and CDR2 is FRNRAP. The CDR3 extends over 15 amino acids.

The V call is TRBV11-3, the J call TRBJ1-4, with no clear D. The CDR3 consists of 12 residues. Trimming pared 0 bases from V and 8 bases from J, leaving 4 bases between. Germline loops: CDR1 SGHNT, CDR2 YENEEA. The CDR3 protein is CASSLEGEKLFF. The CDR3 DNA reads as TGTGCCAGCAGCTTAGAGGGCGAAAAACTGTTTTTT.

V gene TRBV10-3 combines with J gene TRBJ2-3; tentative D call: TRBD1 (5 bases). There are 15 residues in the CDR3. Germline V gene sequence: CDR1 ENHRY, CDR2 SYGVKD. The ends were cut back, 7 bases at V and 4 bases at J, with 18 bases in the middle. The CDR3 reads CAIKEGSRGSDTQYF. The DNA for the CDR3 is TGTGCCATCAAGGAAGGTAGTAGGGGTTCAGATACGCAGTATTTT.

CDR3 amino acids: CASSLWTPGRGELFF. DNA of the CDR3: TGTGCCAGCAGCTTGTGGACACCCGGTCGGGGGGAGCTGTTTTTT. The genes are TRBV5-4 and TRBJ2-2; TRBD1 is a possible D gene (5 bases). V dropped 1 base and J dropped 8 bases, with 15 bases sitting between them. CDR1 and CDR2 (germline): SGHNT, YYREEE (reference sequence). The CDR3 has 15 residues.

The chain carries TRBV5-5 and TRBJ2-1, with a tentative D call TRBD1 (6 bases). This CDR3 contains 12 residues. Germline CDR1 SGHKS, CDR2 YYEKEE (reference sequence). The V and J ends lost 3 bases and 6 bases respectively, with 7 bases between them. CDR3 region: CASSSQGNEQFF. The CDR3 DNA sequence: TGTGCCAGCAGCTCACAGGGCAATGAGCAGTTCTTC.

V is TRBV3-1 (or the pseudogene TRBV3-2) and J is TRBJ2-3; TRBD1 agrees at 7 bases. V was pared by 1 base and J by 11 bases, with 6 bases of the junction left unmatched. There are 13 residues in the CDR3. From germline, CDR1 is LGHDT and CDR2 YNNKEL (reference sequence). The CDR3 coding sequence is TGTGCCAGCAGCCAAGCTAGGGACAGTAAGCAGTATTTT. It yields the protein CASSQARDSKQYF.

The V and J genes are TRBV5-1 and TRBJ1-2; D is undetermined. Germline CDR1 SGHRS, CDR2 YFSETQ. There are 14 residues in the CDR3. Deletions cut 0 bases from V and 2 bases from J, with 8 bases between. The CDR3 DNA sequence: TGCGCCAGCAGCTTGGCCTCGGGGAACTATGGCTACACCTTC. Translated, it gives CASSLASGNYGYTF.

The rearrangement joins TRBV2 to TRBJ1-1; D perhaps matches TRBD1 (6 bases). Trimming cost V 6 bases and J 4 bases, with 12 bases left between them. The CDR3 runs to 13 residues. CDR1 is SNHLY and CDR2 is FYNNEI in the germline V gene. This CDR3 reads CASRALGATEAFF. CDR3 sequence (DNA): TGTGCCAGCAGGGCTCTGGGGGCCACTGAAGCTTTCTTT.

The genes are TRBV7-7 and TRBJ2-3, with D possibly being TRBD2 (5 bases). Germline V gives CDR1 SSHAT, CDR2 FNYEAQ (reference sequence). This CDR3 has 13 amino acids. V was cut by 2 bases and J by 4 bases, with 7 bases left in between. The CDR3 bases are TGTGCCAGCAGCTTATCCGGGGCAGATACGCAGTATTTT. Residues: CASSLSGADTQYF.

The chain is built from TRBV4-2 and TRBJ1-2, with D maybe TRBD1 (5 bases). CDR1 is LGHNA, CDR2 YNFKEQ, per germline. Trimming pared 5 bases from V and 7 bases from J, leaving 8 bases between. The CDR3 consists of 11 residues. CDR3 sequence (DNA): TGTGCCAGCAGCAGGGGAGGTGGCTACACCTTC. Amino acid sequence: CASSRGGGYTF.

The CDR3 here is CASSWRENEKLFF. CDR3 DNA: TGCGCCAGCAGCTGGAGGGAGAATGAAAAACTGTTTTTT. V and J are TRBV5-1 and TRBJ1-4, with no clear D. Germline V gene data show CDR1 as SGHRS and CDR2 as YFSETQ. V gave up 3 bases and J gave up 5 bases, with 8 bases separating them. This CDR3 is built from 13 residues.

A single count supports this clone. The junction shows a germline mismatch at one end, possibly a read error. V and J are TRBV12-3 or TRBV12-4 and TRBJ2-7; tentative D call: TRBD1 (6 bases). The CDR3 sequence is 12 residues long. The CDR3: CASSLQPDRFCF. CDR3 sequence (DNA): TGTGCCAGCAGTTTACAACCCGACAGGTTTTGTTTC.

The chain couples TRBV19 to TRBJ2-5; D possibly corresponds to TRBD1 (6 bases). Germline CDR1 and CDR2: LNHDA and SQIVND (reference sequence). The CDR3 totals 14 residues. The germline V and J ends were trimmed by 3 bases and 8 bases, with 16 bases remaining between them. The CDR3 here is CASSIDGTKDTQYF. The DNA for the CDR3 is TGTGCCAGTAGTATTGATGGGACAAAGGATACCCAGTACTTC.

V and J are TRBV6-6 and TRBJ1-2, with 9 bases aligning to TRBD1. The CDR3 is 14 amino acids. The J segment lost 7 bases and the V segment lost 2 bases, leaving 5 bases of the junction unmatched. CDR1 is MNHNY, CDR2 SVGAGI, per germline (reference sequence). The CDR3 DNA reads TGTGCCAGCAGTTACGGGGGACAGGGTCCTGGCTACACCTTC. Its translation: CASSYGGQGPGYTF.

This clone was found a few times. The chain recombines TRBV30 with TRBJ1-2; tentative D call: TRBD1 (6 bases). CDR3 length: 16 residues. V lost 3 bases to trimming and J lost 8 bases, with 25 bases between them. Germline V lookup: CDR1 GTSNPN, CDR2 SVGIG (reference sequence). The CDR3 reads CAWSLFRQAREKGYTF. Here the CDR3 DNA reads TGTGCCTGGAGCCTATTTCGACAGGCCAGAGAGAAGGGCTACACCTTC. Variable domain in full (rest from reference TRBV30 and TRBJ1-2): SQTIHQWPATLVQPVGSPLSLECTVEGTSNPNLYWYRQAAGRGLQLLFYSVGIGQISSEVPQNLSASRPQDRQFILSSKKLLLSDSGFYLCAWSLFRQAREKGYTFGSGTRLTVV.

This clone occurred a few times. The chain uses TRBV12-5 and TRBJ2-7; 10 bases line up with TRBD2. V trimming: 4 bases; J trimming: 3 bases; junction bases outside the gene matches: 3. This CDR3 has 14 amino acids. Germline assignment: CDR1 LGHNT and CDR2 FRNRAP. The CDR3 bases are TGTGCTAGTGGTTCAGGACTAGCGGTCTACGAGCAGTACTTC. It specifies CASGSGLAVYEQYF.

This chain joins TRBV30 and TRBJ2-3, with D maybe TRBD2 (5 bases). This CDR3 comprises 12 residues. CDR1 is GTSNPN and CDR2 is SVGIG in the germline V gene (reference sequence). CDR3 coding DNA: TGTGCTTTGACTACTAACACAGATACGCAGTATTTT. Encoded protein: CALTTNTDTQYF. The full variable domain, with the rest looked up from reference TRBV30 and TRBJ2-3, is SQTIHQWPATLVQPVGSPLSLECTVEGTSNPNLYWYRQAAGRGLQLLFYSVGIGQISSEVPQNLSASRPQDRQFILSSKKLLLSDSGFYLCALTTNTDTQYFGPGTRLTVL.

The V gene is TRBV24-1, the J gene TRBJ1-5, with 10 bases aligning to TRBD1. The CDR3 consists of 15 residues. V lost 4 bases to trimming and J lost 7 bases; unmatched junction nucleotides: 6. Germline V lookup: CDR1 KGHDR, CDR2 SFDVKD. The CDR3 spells CATSEGTGERQPQHF. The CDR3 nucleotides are TGTGCCACCAGTGAGGGGACAGGGGAGAGGCAGCCCCAGCATTTT.

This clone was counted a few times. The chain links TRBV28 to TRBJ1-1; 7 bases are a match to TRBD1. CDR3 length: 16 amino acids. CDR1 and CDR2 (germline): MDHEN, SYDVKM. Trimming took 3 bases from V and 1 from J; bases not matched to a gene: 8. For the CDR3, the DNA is TGTGCCAGCAGTTTGACGTGGACAGGACAGAACACTGAAGCTTTCTTT. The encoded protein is CASSLTWTGQNTEAFF. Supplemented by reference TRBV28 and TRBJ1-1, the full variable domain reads DVKVTQSSRYLVKRTGEKVFLECVQDMDHENMFWYRQDPGLGLRLIYFSYDVKMKEKGDIPEGYSVSREKKERFSLILESASTNQTSMYLCASSLTWTGQNTEAFFGQGTRLTVV.

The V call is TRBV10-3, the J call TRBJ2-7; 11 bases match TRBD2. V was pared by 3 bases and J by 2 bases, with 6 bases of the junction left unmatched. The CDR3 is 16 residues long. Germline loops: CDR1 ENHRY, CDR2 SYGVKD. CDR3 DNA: TGTGCCATCAGTGATGGCCCTAGCGGGAGGACCTACGAGCAGTACTTC. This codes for CAISDGPSGRTYEQYF.

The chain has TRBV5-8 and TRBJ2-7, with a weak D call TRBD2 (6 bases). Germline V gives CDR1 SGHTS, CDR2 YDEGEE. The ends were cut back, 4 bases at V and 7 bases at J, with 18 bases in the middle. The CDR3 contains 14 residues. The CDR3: CASSLLPGVDEQYF. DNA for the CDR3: TGTGCCAGCAGCCTCCTACCGGGAGTGGATGAGCAGTACTTC.

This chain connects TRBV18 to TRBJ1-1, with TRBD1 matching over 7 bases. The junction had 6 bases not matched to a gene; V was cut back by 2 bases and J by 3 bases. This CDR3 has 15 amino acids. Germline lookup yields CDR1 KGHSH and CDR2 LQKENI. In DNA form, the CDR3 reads TGTGCCAGCTCACCAGGAGGGGGCGCGTACACTGAAGCTTTCTTT. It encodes CASSPGGGAYTEAFF.

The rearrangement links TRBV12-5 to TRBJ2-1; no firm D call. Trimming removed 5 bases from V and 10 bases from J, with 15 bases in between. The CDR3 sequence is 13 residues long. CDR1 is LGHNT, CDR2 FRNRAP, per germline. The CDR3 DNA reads TGTGCTAGTGGTCTGACCCCCAGCGAGGAGCAGTTCTTC. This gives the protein CASGLTPSEEQFF. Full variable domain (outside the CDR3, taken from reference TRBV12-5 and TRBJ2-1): DARVTQTPRHKVTEMGQEVTMRCQPILGHNTVFWYRQTMMQGLELLAYFRNRAPLDDSGMPKDRFSAEMPDATLATLKIQPSEPRDSAVYFCASGLTPSEEQFFGPGTRLTVL.

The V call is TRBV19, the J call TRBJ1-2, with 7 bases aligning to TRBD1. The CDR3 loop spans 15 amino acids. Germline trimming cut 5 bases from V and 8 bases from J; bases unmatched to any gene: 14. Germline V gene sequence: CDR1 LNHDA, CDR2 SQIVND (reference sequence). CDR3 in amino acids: CASSPLDRPSEGYTF. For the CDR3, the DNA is TGTGCCAGTAGTCCCTTGGACAGGCCAAGCGAAGGCTACACCTTC.

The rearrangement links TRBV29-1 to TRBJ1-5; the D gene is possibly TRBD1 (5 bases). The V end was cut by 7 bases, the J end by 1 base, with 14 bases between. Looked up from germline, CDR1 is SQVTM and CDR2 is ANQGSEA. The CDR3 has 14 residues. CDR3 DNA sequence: TGCAGCGCAATACTCAGGGTGAGCAATCAGCCCCAGCATTTT. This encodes CSAILRVSNQPQHF. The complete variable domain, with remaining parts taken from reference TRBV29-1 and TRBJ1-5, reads SAVISQKPSRDICQRGTSLTIQCQVDSQVTMMFWYRQQPGQSLTLIATANQGSEATYESGFVIDKFPISRPNLTFSTLTVSNMSPEDSSIYLCSAILRVSNQPQHFGDGTRLSIL.

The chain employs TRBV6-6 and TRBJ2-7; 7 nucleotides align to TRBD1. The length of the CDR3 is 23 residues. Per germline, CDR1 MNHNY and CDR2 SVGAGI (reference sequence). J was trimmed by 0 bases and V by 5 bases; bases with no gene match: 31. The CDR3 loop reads CASSPKATTADRVIEFSSYEQYF. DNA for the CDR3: TGTGCCAGCAGTCCCAAGGCAACCACCGCAGACAGGGTAATAGAGTTCAGCTCCTACGAGCAGTACTTC.